Listed below are T cell receptor beta chains from one sample, sequenced in a study of beta chain features in type 1 diabetes. Method: immunoSEQ multiplex PCR; TCRdb's copy keeps in-frame clones and lacks some. This table has about 230,000 clones, 7.5% to 10% appearing once. The specimen sequenced was naive CD4+ T cells from blood. Receptor source: a young woman in good health. Both conserved end residues are trimmed from each CDR3.

length: 11
V: TRBV30
J: TRBJ1-1
CDR3: AWSVGLNTEAF

length: 13
V: TRBV5-6
J: TRBJ2-7
CDR3: ASSYRDPGAYEQY

length: 13
V: TRBV7-9
J: TRBJ2-7
CDR3: ASSLEEAGGYEQY

length: 13
V: TRBV7-6
J: TRBJ2-3
CDR3: ASSLGQRALDTQY

length: 12
V: TRBV9
J: TRBJ2-5
CDR3: ASSLAGGKETQY

length: 11
V: TRBV29-1
J: TRBJ2-5
CDR3: SGTRQGAETQY

length: 13
V: TRBV5-1
J: TRBJ1-1
CDR3: ASSLFGVEGTEAF

length: 14
V: TRBV5-1
J: TRBJ1-1
CDR3: ASNTGPSAEGTEAF

length: 13
V: TRBV5-1
J: TRBJ2-1
CDR3: ASSQSGTEHNEQF

length: 15
V: TRBV27
J: TRBJ2-6
CDR3: ASSLYVGGGVRGPLT

length: 14
V: TRBV4-1
J: TRBJ2-7
CDR3: ASSQLSGSGPYEQY

length: 17
V: TRBV14
J: TRBJ2-2
CDR3: ASSQDFGHEGAYTGELF

length: 11
V: TRBV18
J: TRBJ1-5
CDR3: ASSPDRARPQH

length: 15
V: TRBV5-8
J: TRBJ2-3
CDR3: ASSLGGTESSTDTQY

length: 9
V: TRBV20-1
J: TRBJ2-7
CDR3: SASGQVEQY

length: 13
V: TRBV6-1
J: TRBJ1-2
CDR3: ASSEATDRSGGYT

length: 13
V: TRBV5-1
J: TRBJ1-1
CDR3: ASSSAGQPPAGAF

length: 11
V: TRBV6-5
J: TRBJ1-5
CDR3: ASSSTGGQPQH

length: 13
V: TRBV7-2
J: .
CDR3: ASSLGGPTNYEQY

length: 13
V: TRBV7-9
J: TRBJ2-5
CDR3: ASSRTSGDQETQY

length: 14
V: TRBV5-4
J: TRBJ1-2
CDR3: ASSSPGTGGTAGYT

length: 11
V: TRBV30
J: TRBJ1-2
CDR3: AWGGDRAGGYT

length: 14
V: TRBV7-2
J: TRBJ2-7
CDR3: ASSRGLAGPTGEQY

length: 10
V: TRBV5-1
J: TRBJ2-3
CDR3: ASSIFTDTQY

length: 15
V: TRBV11-3
J: TRBJ2-3
CDR3: ASSQTGQREGSDTQY

length: 13
V: TRBV5-1
J: TRBJ2-1
CDR3: ASRAGTPGPDEQF

length: 14
V: TRBV14
J: TRBJ2-7
CDR3: ASSQEAGHRGYEQY

length: 15
V: TRBV19
J: TRBJ1-2
CDR3: ASSVFPVSGLVPGYT

length: 12
V: TRBV15
J: TRBJ1-5
CDR3: ATSRDRGFQPQH

length: 16
V: TRBV7-2
J: TRBJ2-1
CDR3: ASSLAKLLAGNYNEQF

length: 12
V: TRBV30
J: TRBJ2-4
CDR3: AWSVTGSPNIQY

length: 11
V: TRBV7-2
J: TRBJ2-2
CDR3: ASSSLRTGELF

length: 15
V: TRBV2
J: TRBJ1-6
CDR3: ASSVGTGGLRNSPLH

length: 12
V: TRBV2
J: TRBJ2-2
CDR3: AKKLAGGPGELF

length: 14
V: TRBV23-1
J: TRBJ2-2
CDR3: ASTKAGTGGIGELF

length: 13
V: TRBV6-5
J: TRBJ1-5
CDR3: ASSPGTVSNQPQH

length: 11
V: TRBV5-4
J: TRBJ1-3
CDR3: ASSLPPGNTIY

length: 14
V: TRBV4-2
J: TRBJ2-5
CDR3: ASSQSQREGDETQY

length: 11
V: TRBV18
J: TRBJ1-2
CDR3: ASSPLEGEGYT

length: 14
V: TRBV4-1
J: TRBJ1-3
CDR3: ASSRSPGQDTNTIY